The T cell receptor (beta chain) under discussion was sequenced for a study of cytomegalovirus exposure and HLA in healthy donors. Study observations and caveats: Reports described diagnosis of cytomegalovirus status by the classifier as highly specific and sensitive.

Regarding this clone: Its antigen is currently unknown.

V shed 5 bases and J 5 bases; nucleotides not matched to a gene: 3. Per the germline V gene, CDR1 is SGHDN and CDR2 is FVKESK. This CDR3 spans 13 amino acids. The study ran its PCR with 60 Vbeta and 13 Jbeta primers. Data came from immunoSEQ multiplex PCR; TCRdb stores just in-frame clones and leaves some out. The sample comprises fewer than 200,000 clones, 82% of which are singletons, and roughly 1.6% rests with the top ten. The sequencing input was PBMCs. The chain recombines TRBV14 with TRBJ1-1; 9 bases match TRBD1. The sequence derives from a girl between 5 and 17 years old in good health and CMV-seropositive. The CDR3, as DNA: TGTGCCAGCAGCGTCGGGACAGGGACTGAAGCTTTCTTT. It translates to CASSVGTGTEAFF. Full variable domain (rest looked up from reference TRBV14 and TRBJ1-1): EAGVTQFPSHSVIEKGQTVTLRCDPISGHDNLYWYRRVMGKEIKFLLHFVKESKQDESGMPNNRFLAERTGGTYSTLKVQPAELEDSGVYFCASSVGTGTEAFFGQGTRLTVV.